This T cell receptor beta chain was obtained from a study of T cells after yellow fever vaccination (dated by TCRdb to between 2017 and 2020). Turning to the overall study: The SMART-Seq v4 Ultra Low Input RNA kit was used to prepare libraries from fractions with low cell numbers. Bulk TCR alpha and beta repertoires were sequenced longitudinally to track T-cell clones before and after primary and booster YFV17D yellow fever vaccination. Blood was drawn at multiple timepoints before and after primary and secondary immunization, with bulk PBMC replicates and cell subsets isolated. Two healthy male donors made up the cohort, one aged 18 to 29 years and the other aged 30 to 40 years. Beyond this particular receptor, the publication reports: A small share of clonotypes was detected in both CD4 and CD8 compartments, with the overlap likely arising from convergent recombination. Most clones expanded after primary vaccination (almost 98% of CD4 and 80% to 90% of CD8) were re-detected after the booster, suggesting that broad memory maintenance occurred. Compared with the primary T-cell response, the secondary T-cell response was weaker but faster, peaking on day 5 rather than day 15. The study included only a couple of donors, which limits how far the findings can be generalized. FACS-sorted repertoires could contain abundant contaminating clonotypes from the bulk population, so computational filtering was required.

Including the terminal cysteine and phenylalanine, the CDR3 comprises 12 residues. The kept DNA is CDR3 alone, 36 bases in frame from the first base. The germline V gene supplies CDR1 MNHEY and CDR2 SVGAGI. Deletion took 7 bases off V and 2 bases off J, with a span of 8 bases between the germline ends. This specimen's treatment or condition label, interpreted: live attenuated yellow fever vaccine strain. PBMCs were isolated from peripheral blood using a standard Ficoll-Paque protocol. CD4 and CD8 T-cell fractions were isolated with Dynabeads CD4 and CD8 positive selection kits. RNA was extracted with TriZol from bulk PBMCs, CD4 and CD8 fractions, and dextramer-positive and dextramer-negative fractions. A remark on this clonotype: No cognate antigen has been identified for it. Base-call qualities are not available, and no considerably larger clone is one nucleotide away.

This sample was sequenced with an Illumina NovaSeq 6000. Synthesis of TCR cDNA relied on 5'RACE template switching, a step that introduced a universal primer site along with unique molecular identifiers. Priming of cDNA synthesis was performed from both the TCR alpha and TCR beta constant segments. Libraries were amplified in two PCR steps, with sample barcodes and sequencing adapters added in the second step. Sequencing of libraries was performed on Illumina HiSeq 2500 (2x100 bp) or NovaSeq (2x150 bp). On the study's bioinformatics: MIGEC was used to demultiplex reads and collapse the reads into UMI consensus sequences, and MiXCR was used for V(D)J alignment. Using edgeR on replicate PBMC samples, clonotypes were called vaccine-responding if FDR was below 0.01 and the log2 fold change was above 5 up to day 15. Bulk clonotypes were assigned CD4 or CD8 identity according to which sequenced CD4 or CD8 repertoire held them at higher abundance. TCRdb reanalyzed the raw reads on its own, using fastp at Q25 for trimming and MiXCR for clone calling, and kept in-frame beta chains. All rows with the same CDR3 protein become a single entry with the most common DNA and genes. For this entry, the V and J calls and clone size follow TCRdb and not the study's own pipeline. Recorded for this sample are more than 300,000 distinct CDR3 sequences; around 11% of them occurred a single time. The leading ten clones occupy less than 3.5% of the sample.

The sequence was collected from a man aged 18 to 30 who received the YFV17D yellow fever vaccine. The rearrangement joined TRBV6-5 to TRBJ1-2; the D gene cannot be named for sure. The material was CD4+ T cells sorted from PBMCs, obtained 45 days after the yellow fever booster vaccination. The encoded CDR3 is CASKRFNYGYTF. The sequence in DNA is TGTGCCAGCAAGCGGTTCAACTATGGCTACACCTTC.